This T cell receptor beta chain was observed in a study of regulatory T cells in long-lasting Graves disease. V gave up 4 bases and J gave up 4 bases, with 11 bases separating them. From germline, CDR1 is MNHEY and CDR2 SVGAGI. The CDR3 has 15 residues. This sample's time point: newly diagnosed GD, antithyroid drugs for less than 3 months. The TCR library was prepared using RNA isolated from PBMCs. Researchers made TCR beta libraries by using iRepertoire HTBI primers and running Arm-PCR on CDR3 regions. A single record per CDR3 protein comes from TCRdb applying MiXCR to the multiplex PCR reads. The repertoire includes over 400,000 distinct CDR3 sequences, 14% of them detected once, and 17% sits in the top ten. The same sample was also used in a study of T cells in Graves' hyperthyroidism and ophthalmopathy.

This clonotype was sampled from a woman in her forties or fifties with Graves disease. This chain links TRBV6-5 with TRBJ1-6; no clear D gene. The input for sequencing was peripheral blood mononuclear cells (PBMCs), taken at new diagnosis, from a patient treated with antithyroid drugs. The CDR3 DNA reads as TGTGCCAGCAGTTTCGATGGGGATTATAATTCACCCCTCCACTTT. Residues: CASSFDGDYNSPLHF.